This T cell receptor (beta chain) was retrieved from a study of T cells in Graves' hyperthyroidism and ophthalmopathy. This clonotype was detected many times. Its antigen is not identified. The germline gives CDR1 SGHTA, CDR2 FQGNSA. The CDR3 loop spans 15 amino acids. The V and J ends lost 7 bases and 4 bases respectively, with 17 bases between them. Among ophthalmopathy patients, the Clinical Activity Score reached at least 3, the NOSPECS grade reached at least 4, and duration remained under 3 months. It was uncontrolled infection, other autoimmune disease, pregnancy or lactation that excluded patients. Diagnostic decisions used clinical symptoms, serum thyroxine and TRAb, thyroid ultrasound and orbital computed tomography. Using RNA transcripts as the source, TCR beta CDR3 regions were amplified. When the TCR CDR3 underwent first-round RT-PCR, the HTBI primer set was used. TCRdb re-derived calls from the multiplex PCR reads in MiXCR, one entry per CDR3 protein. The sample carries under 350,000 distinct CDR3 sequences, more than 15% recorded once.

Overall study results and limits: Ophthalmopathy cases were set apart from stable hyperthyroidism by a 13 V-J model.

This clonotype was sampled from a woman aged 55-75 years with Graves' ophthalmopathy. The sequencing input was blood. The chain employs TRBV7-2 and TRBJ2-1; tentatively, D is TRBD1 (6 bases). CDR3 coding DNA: TGTGCCAGCACCCCTGGTAGAGGGGGTTACAATGAGCAGTTCTTC. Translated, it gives CASTPGRGGYNEQFF.